One and the same sample provided the 11 T cell receptor beta chains below, sequenced in a study of T cell responses to AZD1222 COVID-19 vaccine. Produced via immunoSEQ multiplex PCR; TCRdb's table is partial and in-frame only. The table includes some 150,000 clones, around 90% detected once. The sample was peripheral blood, taken 28 days after the second AZD1222 dose. The receptors shown here come from an adult who received the AZD1222 COVID-19 vaccine.

The V and J genes are TRBV4-3 and TRBJ1-2; 7 bases map to TRBD1. The CDR3 runs to 15 residues. J was trimmed by 4 bases and V by 4 bases; bases with no gene match: 9. Germline values: CDR1 LGHNA, CDR2 YSLEER. In DNA form, the CDR3 reads TGCGCCAGCAGCCTGTCTAGGGGGCGGTTCTATGGCTACACCTTC. Its protein is CASSLSRGRFYGYTF.

The chain couples TRBV4-2 to TRBJ1-4; no clear D gene. CDR1 is LGHNA and CDR2 is YNFKEQ in the germline V gene. Trimming cost V 5 bases and J 5 bases, with 15 bases left between them. This CDR3 contains 15 residues. The CDR3 sequence: CASSLPGQANEKLFF. Here the CDR3 DNA reads TGTGCCAGCAGCTTACCGGGTCAGGCAAATGAAAAACTGTTTTTT.

The chain carries TRBV7-9 and TRBJ2-1, with 9 bases matching TRBD2. The germline gives CDR1 SEHNR, CDR2 FQNEAQ (reference sequence). The length of the CDR3 is 17 residues. With V trimmed by 0 bases and J by 2 bases, 5 bases remained unmatched. CDR3 amino acids: CASSLAPSGKTYNEQFF. The CDR3 DNA reads as TGTGCCAGCAGCTTAGCCCCTAGCGGGAAGACCTACAATGAGCAGTTCTTC.

The chain joins TRBV9 to TRBJ2-1; no reliable D call. V lost 0 bases to trimming and J lost 9 bases, with 4 bases between them. This CDR3 comprises 11 residues. Germline CDR1 is SGDLS and CDR2 is YYNGEE. The CDR3 region has the DNA TGTGCCAGCAGCGTAGCGGGTGAGCAGTTCTTC. This codes for CASSVAGEQFF.

J is TRBJ1-1 and V is TRBV7-2; TRBD1 aligns across 8 bases. V lost 7 bases, J lost 3 bases, and 10 bases stayed unmatched. The germline V gene has CDR1 SGHTA and CDR2 FQGNSA. This CDR3 region has 15 residues. The CDR3 nucleotides read TGTGCCAGCAAACCCCCCGGGACAGGCGACACTGAAGCTTTCTTT. This translates into CASKPPGTGDTEAFF.

The chain uses TRBV24-1 and TRBJ1-1; D may be TRBD1 (6 bases). The CDR3 covers 12 residues. The V end was cut by 5 bases, the J end by 8 bases, with 11 bases between. Per germline, CDR1 KGHDR and CDR2 SFDVKD. CDR3 coding DNA: TGTGCCACCAGTGTACAGGGCGAAGAAGCTTTCTTT. Translation gives CATSVQGEEAFF.

The rearrangement joins TRBV9 to TRBJ1-6; 10 nucleotides line up with TRBD1. CDR1 and CDR2 (germline): SGDLS, YYNGEE. J lost 9 bases, V lost 7 bases, and 7 bases had no gene match. This CDR3 is built from 14 residues. The CDR3 spells CASGRQGASSPLHF. DNA for the CDR3: TGTGCCAGCGGAAGACAGGGGGCGAGTTCACCCCTCCACTTT.

The rearrangement uses TRBV25-1 and TRBJ1-1, with D uncertain. Germline CDR1 is MGHDK and CDR2 is SYGVNS. Trimming pared 1 base from V and 0 bases from J, leaving 18 bases between. This CDR3 is built from 18 residues. In nucleotides, the CDR3 is TGTGCCAGCAGTGAATCGAAACAAAGATCCCCCATGAACACTGAAGCTTTCTTT. Translated, it gives CASSESKQRSPMNTEAFF.

This rearrangement joins TRBV29-1 to TRBJ1-1; no clear D gene. CDR1 is SQVTM, CDR2 ANQGSEA, per germline. The V gene lost 0 bases and the J gene lost 3 bases, with 14 bases spanning the gap. The CDR3 runs 15 residues. The CDR3 sequence: CSVEDYRVLYTEAFF. The CDR3 DNA reads as TGCAGCGTTGAAGACTACCGGGTGTTGTACACTGAAGCTTTCTTT.

This chain connects TRBV25-1 to TRBJ1-1, with a tentative D call TRBD1 (5 bases). The V end lost 8 bases, the J end lost 1 base, and 14 bases lay between the germline ends. The CDR3 loop spans 14 amino acids. CDR1 is MGHDK, CDR2 SYGVNS, per germline. The DNA for the CDR3 is TGTGCCAGCCGCCAGGCGGGGCCGAACACTGAAGCTTTCTTT. The encoded protein is CASRQAGPNTEAFF.

The rearrangement links TRBV6-2 or TRBV6-3 to TRBJ2-7, with D unresolved. Germline V gene data show CDR1 as MNHEY and CDR2 as SVGEGT. The CDR3 length is 13 residues. The V gene lost 4 bases and the J gene lost 6 bases, with 13 bases spanning the gap. CDR3 sequence reads: CASSSAARGEQYF. CDR3 DNA sequence: TGTGCCAGCAGTTCCGCGGCGAGAGGCGAGCAGTACTTC.